The 24 T cell receptor beta chains listed next were all sequenced from one sample in a study of T-cell memory formation after mild COVID-19 (TCRdb year 2021). The receptor library was made with 5' RACE. Sequencing was performed on an Illumina NovaSeq 6000. TCRdb applied fastp at Q25 and MiXCR to the public reads, then kept only in-frame beta chains. Rows are unified per CDR3 protein, each entry keeping the most common DNA and genes. This sample has about 150,000 distinct CDR3 sequences in its table, and roughly 15% of those were observed once. Of the sample, 13% to 15% is held by the ten largest clones. Sequencing was carried out using PBMCs or a T cell subset sorted from them (not recorded which). The receptors here all came from an adult woman who had mild COVID-19 (a few samples of this study predate the infection). The sample titles of this study are shuffled in the database, so cell type and time point are left out; the donor was told from shared clones.

This clonotype was seen a handful of times. This chain joins TRBV7-2 and TRBJ2-3; 11 bases map to TRBD2. J was trimmed by 6 bases and V by 0 bases; bases with no gene match: 20. The germline V gene has CDR1 SGHTA and CDR2 FQGNSA. The CDR3 runs to 21 residues. CDR3 sequence reads: CASSLAPPSYSGGARLDTQYF. The CDR3 DNA reads TGTGCCAGCAGCTTAGCTCCACCCTCCTATAGCGGGGGGGCGCGTTTGGATACGCAGTATTTT.

This clonotype came up many times. V and J are TRBV9 and TRBJ1-1; D might be TRBD1 (6 bases). Trimming cost V 4 bases and J 7 bases, with 17 bases left between them. CDR1 is SGDLS, CDR2 YYNGEE, per germline. The CDR3 is 14 amino acids. This CDR3 is CASSSENREGEAFF. The CDR3 DNA is TGTGCCAGCAGCTCCGAAAACAGGGAAGGTGAAGCTTTCTTT.

The table lists this clonotype with a few counts. The CDR3 loop reads CASSLGPSSTEAFF. Written as DNA, the CDR3 is TGCGCCAGCAGCTTGGGTCCCAGCAGCACTGAAGCTTTCTTT. V gene TRBV5-1 combines with J gene TRBJ1-1; D is unclear. This CDR3 spans 14 amino acids. CDR1 and CDR2 from the germline V gene are SGHRS and YFSETQ. V was trimmed by 0 bases and J by 4 bases, leaving 10 bases between them.

The CDR3 loop reads CATSRGGSATEAFF. The CDR3 nucleotides read TGTGCCACCAGCAGAGGTGGATCGGCCACTGAAGCTTTCTTT. The chain joins TRBV15 to TRBJ1-1; D gene unclear. The germline V gene encodes CDR1 LNHNV and CDR2 YYDKDF (reference sequence). This CDR3 is built from 14 residues. V lost 1 base and J 4 bases, leaving 10 bases between the germline ends.

The rearrangement joins TRBV5-4 to TRBJ2-7, with 9 bases identical to TRBD2. Trimming at V came to 4 bases and at J to 2 bases, leaving 7 bases not matched to a gene. CDR3 size: 15 residues. Germline lookup yields CDR1 SGHNT and CDR2 YYREEE (reference sequence). For the CDR3, the DNA is TGTGCCAGCAGCAATAGCGGGGGCCTTACCTACGAGCAGTACTTC. Encoded protein: CASSNSGGLTYEQYF.

V is TRBV20-1 and J is TRBJ2-7; tentatively, D is TRBD2 (6 bases). V lost 2 bases and J lost 2, with 19 bases in between. CDR1 DFQATT and CDR2 SNEGSKA come from the germline V gene (reference sequence). The length of the CDR3 is 16 residues. The DNA for the CDR3 is TGCAGTGCTAGACCCTTAAGTCGGGGGATACCCTACGAGCAGTACTTC. Translated: CSARPLSRGIPYEQYF.

The gene calls are TRBV10-2 and TRBJ2-7; D gene unclear. Per germline, CDR1 WSHSY and CDR2 SAAADI. V was pared by 8 bases and J by 4 bases, with 9 bases between. The CDR3 contains 11 residues. CDR3 residues: CASREGYEQYF. In DNA form, the CDR3 reads TGCGCCAGCCGAGAAGGGTACGAGCAGTACTTC.

The V and J genes are TRBV4-2 and TRBJ2-7; weak D call: TRBD1 (5 bases). CDR1 LGHNA and CDR2 YNFKEQ come from the germline V gene. This CDR3 has 15 amino acids. V was shortened by 4 bases and J by 1 base, with 14 bases between the two germline ends. The CDR3 sequence: CASSPGDRASYEQYF. DNA of the CDR3: TGTGCCAGCAGCCCCGGAGACAGAGCGTCCTACGAGCAGTACTTC.

The genes are TRBV6-6 and TRBJ1-1; tentatively, D is TRBD1 (5 bases). CDR1 MNHNY and CDR2 SVGAGI come from the germline V gene (reference sequence). With 6 bases removed from V and 11 bases from J, the gap between germline ends came to 13 bases. The CDR3 loop spans 11 amino acids. CDR3: CASRRDGWAFF. The DNA of the CDR3 is TGTGCCAGCAGGAGGGACGGGTGGGCTTTCTTT.

This clonotype was picked up many times. The rearrangement links TRBV20-1 to TRBJ2-1; TRBD2 is a possible D gene (5 bases). The germline gives CDR1 DFQATT, CDR2 SNEGSKA (reference sequence). The CDR3 length is 15 residues. V was trimmed by 4 bases and J by 3 bases, leaving 16 bases between them. This chain's CDR3 is CSATPPLGVYNEQFF. The CDR3 coding sequence is TGCAGTGCTACCCCACCCCTCGGGGTCTACAATGAGCAGTTCTTC.

The chain is built from TRBV6-2 or TRBV6-3 and TRBJ1-1, with D uncertain. V was shortened by 6 bases and J by 1 base, with 24 bases between the two germline ends. The CDR3 is 18 amino acids. Germline CDR1 MNHEY, CDR2 SVGEGT. The CDR3 loop reads CASRYDPGEAGENTEAFF. The CDR3 DNA follows: TGTGCCAGCAGATACGACCCCGGGGAGGCTGGGGAGAACACTGAAGCTTTCTTT.

The rearrangement joins TRBV12-3 or TRBV12-4 to TRBJ2-2; 7 bases are shared with TRBD1. This CDR3 region has 15 residues. V lost 6 bases to trimming and J lost 2 bases; unmatched junction nucleotides: 6. The chain's CDR3 is CASSLGQVNTGELFF. CDR3 sequence (DNA): TGTGCCAGCAGCCTCGGACAGGTTAACACCGGGGAGCTGTTTTTT.

The sample holds a few counts of this clonotype. The chain employs TRBV6-5 and TRBJ2-2; TRBD2 matches at 10 bases. J was trimmed by 0 bases and V by 6 bases; bases with no gene match: 7. Per germline, CDR1 MNHEY and CDR2 SVGAGI. This CDR3 contains 17 residues. The CDR3 region is CASRILSGRANTGELFF. The CDR3, as DNA: TGTGCCAGCAGGATTCTAAGCGGGAGGGCGAACACCGGGGAGCTGTTTTTT.

This clonotype was seen more than once but under ten times. The V gene is TRBV18, the J gene TRBJ1-4, with D possibly being TRBD1 (6 bases). Trimming cost V 8 bases and J 4 bases, with 14 bases left between them. The germline V gene encodes CDR1 KGHSH and CDR2 LQKENI. The length of the CDR3 is 14 residues. CDR3 region: CASPKGGRNEKLFF. The CDR3 DNA reads as TGTGCCAGCCCAAAGGGGGGCCGTAATGAAAAACTGTTTTTT.

This clonotype was detected only a few times. The V and J genes are TRBV18 and TRBJ2-3; a weak D match, TRBD1 (6 bases). Germline values: CDR1 KGHSH, CDR2 LQKENI. The CDR3 covers 14 residues. The germline V and J ends were trimmed by 5 bases and 4 bases, with 13 bases remaining between them. The CDR3 loop is CASSARQEADTQYF. Here the CDR3 DNA reads TGTGCCAGCTCAGCCCGACAGGAGGCAGATACGCAGTATTTT.

In this sample, this clonotype turned up many times. The genes are TRBV5-1 and TRBJ2-5, with D uncertain. V lost 0 bases to trimming and J lost 4 bases, with 7 bases between them. This CDR3 spans 13 amino acids. Germline CDR1 SGHRS, CDR2 YFSETQ. The CDR3 sequence is CASSLGNRETQYF. The DNA of the CDR3 is TGCGCCAGCAGCTTGGGGAATCGAGAGACCCAGTACTTC.

The rearrangement uses TRBV20-1 and TRBJ2-7; a weak D match, TRBD1 (7 bases). This CDR3 region has 18 residues. The germline CDR1 and CDR2 sequences are DFQATT and SNEGSKA (reference sequence). Trimming shortened V by 3 bases and J by 1 base, and 25 bases separated the two germline ends. CDR3 DNA: TGCAGTGCTAGGGGGGGTATTGGACAGGACACGGAATCCTACGAGCAGTACTTC. Residues: CSARGGIGQDTESYEQYF.

Ten or more counts support this clonotype. The CDR3 nucleotides are TGTGCCAGCAGCGCGCAGGGTTCAGATACGCAGTATTTT. It encodes CASSAQGSDTQYF. The V and J genes are TRBV7-9 and TRBJ2-3; possible D gene TRBD1, 5 bases. V was shortened by 5 bases and J by 4 bases, with 10 bases between the two germline ends. The CDR3 has 13 amino acids. Germline V gene lookup returns CDR1 SEHNR and CDR2 FQNEAQ (reference sequence).

The sample holds a few counts of this clonotype. This chain links TRBV5-1 with TRBJ1-2, with D possibly matching TRBD1 (6 bases). With 3 bases removed from V and 3 bases from J, the gap between germline ends came to 12 bases. Germline assignment: CDR1 SGHRS and CDR2 YFSETQ. The CDR3 contains 14 residues. The DNA of the CDR3 is TGCGCCAGCAGCTCCGACAGGACCGACTATGGCTACACCTTC. It is translated as CASSSDRTDYGYTF.

The V gene is TRBV29-1, the J gene TRBJ2-3, with 9 bases aligning to TRBD1. The CDR3 covers 13 residues. The germline CDR1 and CDR2 sequences are SQVTM and ANQGSEA. V lost 6 bases to trimming and J lost 5 bases; unmatched junction nucleotides: 6. The CDR3 DNA reads as TGCAGCGTGGGGACAGGGCTTCGAGATACGCAGTATTTT. Translating gives CSVGTGLRDTQYF.

The chain joins TRBV7-2 to TRBJ1-5; 10 nucleotides align to TRBD1. The length of the CDR3 is 15 residues. Germline-derived CDR1 and CDR2 are SGHTA and FQGNSA. V dropped 1 base and J dropped 11; count of bases not matched to a gene: 8. CDR3: CASSLGTGGRLTQHF. The DNA for the CDR3 is TGTGCCAGCAGCTTAGGGACAGGGGGACGTTTGACCCAGCATTTT.

In this sample, this clonotype turned up a few times. The V call is TRBV6-2 or TRBV6-3, the J call TRBJ2-1; TRBD1 agrees at 8 bases. Germline CDR1 is MNHEY and CDR2 is SVGEGT. The CDR3 sequence is 15 residues long. V shed 5 bases, J shed 6 bases, and the junction held 9 bases outside the gene matches. The CDR3 DNA reads as TGTGCCAGCAGTACCGACAGGGGTATCGGCAATGAGCAGTTCTTC. Amino acid sequence: CASSTDRGIGNEQFF.

This clonotype was observed a handful of times. The V call is TRBV12-5, the J call TRBJ1-1; TRBD1 matches 8 bases. CDR1 and CDR2 (germline): LGHNT, FRNRAP. J gave up 0 bases and V 3 bases, and 6 bases lay outside the gene matches. The CDR3 is made up of 16 amino acids. CDR3 DNA sequence: TGTGCTAGTGGTTTCGTGACAGGGGCCCTGAACACTGAAGCTTTCTTT. Its protein is CASGFVTGALNTEAFF.

The chain carries TRBV7-6 and TRBJ2-1; D unresolved. The germline V gene encodes CDR1 SGHVS and CDR2 FNYEAQ. V lost 5 bases, J lost 9 bases, and 8 bases lay in between. The CDR3 runs 11 residues. DNA for the CDR3: TGTGCCAGCAGCCAGAAGACTGAGCAGTTCTTC. Its translation: CASSQKTEQFF.